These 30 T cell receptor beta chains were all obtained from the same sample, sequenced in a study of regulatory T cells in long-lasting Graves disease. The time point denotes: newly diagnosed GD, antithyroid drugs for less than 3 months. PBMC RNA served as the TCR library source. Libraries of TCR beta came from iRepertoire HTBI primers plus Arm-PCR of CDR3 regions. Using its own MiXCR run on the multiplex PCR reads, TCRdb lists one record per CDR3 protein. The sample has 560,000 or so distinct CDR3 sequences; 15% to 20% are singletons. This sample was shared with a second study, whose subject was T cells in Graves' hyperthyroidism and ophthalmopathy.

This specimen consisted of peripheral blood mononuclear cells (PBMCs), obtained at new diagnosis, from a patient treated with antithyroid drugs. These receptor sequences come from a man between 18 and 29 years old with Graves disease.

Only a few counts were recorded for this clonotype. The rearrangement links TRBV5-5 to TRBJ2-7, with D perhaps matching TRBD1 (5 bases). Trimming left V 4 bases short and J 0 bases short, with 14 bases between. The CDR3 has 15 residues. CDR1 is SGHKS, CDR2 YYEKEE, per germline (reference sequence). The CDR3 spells CASSVTGLLSYEQYF. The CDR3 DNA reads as TGTGCCAGCAGCGTTACAGGTTTACTCTCCTACGAGCAGTACTTC.

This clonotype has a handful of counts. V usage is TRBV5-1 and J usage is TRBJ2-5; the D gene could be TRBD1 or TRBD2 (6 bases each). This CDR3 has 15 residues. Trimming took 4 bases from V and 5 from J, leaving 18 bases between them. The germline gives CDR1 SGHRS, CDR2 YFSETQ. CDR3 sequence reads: CASSQQGGRGETQYF. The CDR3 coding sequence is TGCGCCAGCAGCCAACAGGGAGGTAGAGGGGAGACCCAGTACTTC.

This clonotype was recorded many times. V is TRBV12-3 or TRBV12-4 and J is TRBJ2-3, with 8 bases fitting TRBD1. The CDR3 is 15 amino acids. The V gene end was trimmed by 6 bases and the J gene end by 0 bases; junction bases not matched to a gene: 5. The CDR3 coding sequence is TGTGCCAGCAGGACCAACAGGGGGAGCACAGATACGCAGTATTTT. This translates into CASRTNRGSTDTQYF.

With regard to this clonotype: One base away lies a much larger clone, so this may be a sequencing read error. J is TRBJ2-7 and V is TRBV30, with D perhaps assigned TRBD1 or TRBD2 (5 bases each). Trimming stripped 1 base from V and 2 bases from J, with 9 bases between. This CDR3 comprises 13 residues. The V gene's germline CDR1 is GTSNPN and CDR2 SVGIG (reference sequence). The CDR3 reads CAWSARGAYEQYF. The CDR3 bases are TGTGCCTGGAGTGCACGGGGCGCCTACGAGCAGTACTTC.

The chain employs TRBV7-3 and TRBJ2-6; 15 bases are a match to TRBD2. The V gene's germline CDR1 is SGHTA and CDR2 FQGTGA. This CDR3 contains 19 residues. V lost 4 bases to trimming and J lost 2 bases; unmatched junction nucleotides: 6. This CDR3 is CASSSTGLAGGAGANVLTF. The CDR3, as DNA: TGTGCCAGCAGCTCCACGGGACTAGCGGGAGGTGCTGGGGCCAACGTCCTGACTTTC.

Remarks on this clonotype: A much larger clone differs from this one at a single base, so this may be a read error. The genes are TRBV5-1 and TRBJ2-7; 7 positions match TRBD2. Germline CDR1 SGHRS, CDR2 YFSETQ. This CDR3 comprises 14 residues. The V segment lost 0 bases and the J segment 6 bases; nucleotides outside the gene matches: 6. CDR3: CASSLAGGEGEQYF. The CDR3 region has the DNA TGCGCCAGCAGCTTGGCCGGAGGGGAGGGCGAGCAGTACTTC.

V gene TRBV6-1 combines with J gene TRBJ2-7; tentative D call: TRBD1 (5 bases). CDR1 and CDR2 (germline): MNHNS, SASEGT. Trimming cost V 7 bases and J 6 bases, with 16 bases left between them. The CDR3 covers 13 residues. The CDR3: CASTPPWGGEQYF. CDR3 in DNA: TGTGCCAGCACCCCTCCGTGGGGCGGCGAGCAGTACTTC.

The CDR3: CASSSAPGPSEKLFF. The CDR3 bases are TGTGCCAGCAGCTCGGCTCCGGGCCCCAGTGAAAAACTGTTTTTT. The gene calls are TRBV9 and TRBJ1-4; D remains ambiguous. Germline CDR1 and CDR2: SGDLS and YYNGEE. V was shortened by 4 bases and J by 7 bases, with 17 bases between the two germline ends. The CDR3 runs to 15 residues.

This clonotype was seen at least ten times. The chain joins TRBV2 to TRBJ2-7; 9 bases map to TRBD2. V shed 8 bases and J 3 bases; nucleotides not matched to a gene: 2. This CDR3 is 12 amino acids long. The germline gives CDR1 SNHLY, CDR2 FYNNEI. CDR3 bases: TGTGCCAGCGAGACTAGCGGCTACGAGCAGTACTTC. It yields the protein CASETSGYEQYF.

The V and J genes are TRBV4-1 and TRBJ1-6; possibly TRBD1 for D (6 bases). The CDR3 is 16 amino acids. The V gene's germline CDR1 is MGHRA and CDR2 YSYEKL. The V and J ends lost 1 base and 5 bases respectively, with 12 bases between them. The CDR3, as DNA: TGCGCCAGCAGCCAAGCGTTTGGGACAAATAATTCACCCCTCCACTTT. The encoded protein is CASSQAFGTNNSPLHF.

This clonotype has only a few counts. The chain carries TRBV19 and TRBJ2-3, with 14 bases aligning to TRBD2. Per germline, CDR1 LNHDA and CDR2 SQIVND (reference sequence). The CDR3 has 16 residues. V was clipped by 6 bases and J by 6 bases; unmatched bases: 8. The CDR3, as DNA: TGTGCCAGTAGGAAGACTAGCGGGAGGGCCCGTGATACGCAGTATTTT. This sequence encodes CASRKTSGRARDTQYF. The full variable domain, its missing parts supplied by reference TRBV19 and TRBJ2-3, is DGGITQSPKYLFRKEGQNVTLSCEQNLNHDAMYWYRQDPGQGLRLIYYSQIVNDFQKGDIAEGYSVSREKKESFPLTVTSAQKNPTAFYLCASRKTSGRARDTQYFGPGTRLTVL.

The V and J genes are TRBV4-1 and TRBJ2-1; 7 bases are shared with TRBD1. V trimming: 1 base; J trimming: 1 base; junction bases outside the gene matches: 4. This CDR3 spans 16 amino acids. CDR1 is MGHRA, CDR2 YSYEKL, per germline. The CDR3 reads CASSQGNRGSYNEQFF. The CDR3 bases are TGCGCCAGCAGCCAAGGGAACAGGGGTTCCTACAATGAGCAGTTCTTC.

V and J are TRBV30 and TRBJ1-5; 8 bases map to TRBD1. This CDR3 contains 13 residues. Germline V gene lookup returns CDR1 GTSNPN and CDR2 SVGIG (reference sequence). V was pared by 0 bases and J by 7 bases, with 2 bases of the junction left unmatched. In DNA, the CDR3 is TGTGCCTGGAGTGTACAGGGGGAGCAGCCCCAGCATTTT. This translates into CAWSVQGEQPQHF.

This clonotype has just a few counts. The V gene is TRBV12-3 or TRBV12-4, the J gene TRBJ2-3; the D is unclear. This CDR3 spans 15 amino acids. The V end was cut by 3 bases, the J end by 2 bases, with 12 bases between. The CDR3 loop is CASSFSSAHTDTQYF. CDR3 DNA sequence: TGTGCCAGCAGTTTTTCTTCAGCGCACACAGATACGCAGTATTTT.

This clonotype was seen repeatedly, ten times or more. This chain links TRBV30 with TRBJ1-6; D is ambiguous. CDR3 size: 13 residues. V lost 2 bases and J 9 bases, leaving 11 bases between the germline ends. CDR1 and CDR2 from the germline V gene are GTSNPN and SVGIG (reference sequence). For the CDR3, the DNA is TGTGCCTGGAGTTTGGCGTGGGTTTCACCCCTCCACTTT. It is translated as CAWSLAWVSPLHF.

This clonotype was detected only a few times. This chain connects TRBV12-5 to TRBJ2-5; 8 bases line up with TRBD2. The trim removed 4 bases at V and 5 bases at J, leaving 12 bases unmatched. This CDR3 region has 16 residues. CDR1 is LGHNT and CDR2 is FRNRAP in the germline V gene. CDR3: CASGSGAGAPEETQYF. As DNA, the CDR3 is TGTGCTAGTGGTTCAGGAGCGGGAGCCCCGGAGGAGACCCAGTACTTC.

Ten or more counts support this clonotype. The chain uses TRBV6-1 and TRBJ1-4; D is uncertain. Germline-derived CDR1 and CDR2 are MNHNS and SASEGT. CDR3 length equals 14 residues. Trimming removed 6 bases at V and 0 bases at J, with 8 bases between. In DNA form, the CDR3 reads TGTGCCAGCAGGGGGTCTGCAACTAATGAAAAACTGTTTTTT. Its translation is CASRGSATNEKLFF.

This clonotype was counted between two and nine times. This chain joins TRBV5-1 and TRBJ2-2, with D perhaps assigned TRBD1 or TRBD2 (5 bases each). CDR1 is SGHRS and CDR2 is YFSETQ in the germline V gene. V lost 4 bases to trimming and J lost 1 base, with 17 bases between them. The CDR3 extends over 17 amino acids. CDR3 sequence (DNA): TGCGCCAGCAGCGAACGTCCGGGACGGGTGAACACCGGGGAGCTGTTTTTT. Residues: CASSERPGRVNTGELFF.

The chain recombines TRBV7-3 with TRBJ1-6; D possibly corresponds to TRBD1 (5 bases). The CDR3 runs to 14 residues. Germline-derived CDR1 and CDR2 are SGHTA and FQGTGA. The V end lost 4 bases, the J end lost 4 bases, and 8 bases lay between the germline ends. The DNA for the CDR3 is TGTGCCAGCAGCTCGCAGGGATATAATTCACCCCTCCACTTT. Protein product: CASSSQGYNSPLHF. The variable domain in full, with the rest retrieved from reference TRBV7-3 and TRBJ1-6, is GAGVSQTPSNKVTEKGKYVELRCDPISGHTALYWYRQSLGQGPEFLIYFQGTGAADDSGLPNDRFFAVRPEGSVSTLKIQRTERGDSAVYLCASSSQGYNSPLHFGNGTRLTVT.

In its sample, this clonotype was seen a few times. The CDR3 nucleotides read TGTGCCAGCAGTCCCCCTGGGGCAGCGACCTCCAATTCACCCCTCCACTTT. It specifies CASSPPGAATSNSPLHF. The V gene is TRBV12-3 or TRBV12-4, the J gene TRBJ1-6; weak D call: TRBD1 (5 bases). The CDR3 covers 17 residues. Trimming removed 5 bases at V and 7 bases at J, with 21 bases between.

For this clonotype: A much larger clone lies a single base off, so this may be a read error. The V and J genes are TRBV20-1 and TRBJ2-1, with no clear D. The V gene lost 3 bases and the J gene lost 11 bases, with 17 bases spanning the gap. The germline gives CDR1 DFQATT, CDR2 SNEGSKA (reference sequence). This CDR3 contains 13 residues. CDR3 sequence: CSARSPELPKQFF. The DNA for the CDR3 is TGCAGTGCTAGGAGCCCGGAACTACCTAAGCAGTTCTTC.

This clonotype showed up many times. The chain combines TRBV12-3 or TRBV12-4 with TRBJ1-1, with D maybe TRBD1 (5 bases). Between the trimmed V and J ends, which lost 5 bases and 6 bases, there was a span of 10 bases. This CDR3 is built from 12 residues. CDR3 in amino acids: CASSKGRAEAFF. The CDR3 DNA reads TGTGCCAGCAGTAAGGGGCGGGCTGAAGCTTTCTTT.

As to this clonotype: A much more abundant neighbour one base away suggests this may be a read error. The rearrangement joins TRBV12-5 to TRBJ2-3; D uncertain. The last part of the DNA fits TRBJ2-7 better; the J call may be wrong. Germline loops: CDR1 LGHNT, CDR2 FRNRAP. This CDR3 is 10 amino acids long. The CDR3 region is CASGLFEQYF. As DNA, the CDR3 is TGTGCTAGTGGTTTGTTCGAGCAGTACTTC.

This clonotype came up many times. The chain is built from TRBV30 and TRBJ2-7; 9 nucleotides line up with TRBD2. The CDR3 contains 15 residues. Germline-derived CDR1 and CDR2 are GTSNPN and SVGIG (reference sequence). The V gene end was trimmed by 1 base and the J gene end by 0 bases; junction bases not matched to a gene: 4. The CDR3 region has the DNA TGTGCCTGGAGTGAGGGGACTAGCAGCTCCTACGAGCAGTACTTC. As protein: CAWSEGTSSSYEQYF.

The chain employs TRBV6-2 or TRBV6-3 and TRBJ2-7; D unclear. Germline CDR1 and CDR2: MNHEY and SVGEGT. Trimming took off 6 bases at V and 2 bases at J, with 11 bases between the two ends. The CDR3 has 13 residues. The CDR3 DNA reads TGTGCCAGCAGGTCCGCTGCAACCTACGAGCAGTACTTC. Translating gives CASRSAATYEQYF.

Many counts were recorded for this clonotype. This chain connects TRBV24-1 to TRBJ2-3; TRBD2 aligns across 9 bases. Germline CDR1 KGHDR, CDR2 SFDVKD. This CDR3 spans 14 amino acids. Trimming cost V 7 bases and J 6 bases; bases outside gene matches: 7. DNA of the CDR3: TGTGCCACCAGCCCGGGACTAGCATCCGATACGCAGTATTTT. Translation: CATSPGLASDTQYF.

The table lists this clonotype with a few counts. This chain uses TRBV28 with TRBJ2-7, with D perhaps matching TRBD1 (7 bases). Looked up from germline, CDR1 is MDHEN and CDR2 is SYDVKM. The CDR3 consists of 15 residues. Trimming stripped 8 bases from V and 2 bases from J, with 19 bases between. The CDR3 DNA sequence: TGTGCCAGCCGACAGGGAGGCGCTAGCCCCTACGAGCAGTACTTC. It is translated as CASRQGGASPYEQYF.

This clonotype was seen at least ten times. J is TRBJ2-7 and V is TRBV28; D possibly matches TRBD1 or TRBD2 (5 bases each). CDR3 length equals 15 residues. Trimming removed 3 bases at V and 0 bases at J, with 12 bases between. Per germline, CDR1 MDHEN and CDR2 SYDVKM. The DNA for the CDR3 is TGTGCCAGCAGTTTTTATCGGGGCCTCTCCTACGAGCAGTACTTC. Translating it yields CASSFYRGLSYEQYF.

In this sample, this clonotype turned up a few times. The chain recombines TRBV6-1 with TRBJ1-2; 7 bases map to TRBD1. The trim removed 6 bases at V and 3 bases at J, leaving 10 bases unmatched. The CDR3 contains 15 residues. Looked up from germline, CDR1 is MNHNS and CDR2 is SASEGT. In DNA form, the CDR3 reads TGTGCCAGCAGCCCTCAAGGGGGCCTTGACTATGGCTACACCTTC. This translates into CASSPQGGLDYGYTF.

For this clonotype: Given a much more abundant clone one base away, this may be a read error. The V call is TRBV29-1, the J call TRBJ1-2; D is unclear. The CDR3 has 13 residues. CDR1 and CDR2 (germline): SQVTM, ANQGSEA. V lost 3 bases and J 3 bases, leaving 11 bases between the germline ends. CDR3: CSVDTGSDYGYTF. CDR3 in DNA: TGCAGCGTTGACACGGGGAGCGACTATGGCTACACCTTC.